Here is one TCR beta chain with its context. This clone was seen only a few times. The antigen it binds to is not known. Base-call qualities are not available, and no considerably larger clone is one nucleotide away. From cysteine to phenylalanine, the CDR3 is 12 amino acids long. Solely the CDR3 DNA is kept, with 36 bases framed from the first base. Looking up the germline V gene (reference sequence) yields CDR1 MNHNY and CDR2 SVGAGI. The germline ends are 14 bases apart after V is trimmed by 11 bases and J by 5 bases. Library generation was performed with the immunoSEQ multiplex PCR assay. In its TCRdb copy, this immuneACCESS table keeps in-frame sequences only and misses some clones. Where compared with another copy, unresolved V genes explain less than half of these, and the others have no known cause. Counted in this sample were about 55,000 clones; 85% to 95% of them appeared once. The biggest ten clones account for 2.4% of the sample.

The source of the sample is a study of control samples from healthy donors and cancer patients (TCRdb year 2020). The chain joins TRBV6-6 to TRBJ2-3; the D segment might be TRBD1 or TRBD2, since each matches 5 bases. The receptor was derived from a man in his thirties or forties in good health. Input material: blood. The DNA reads TGTGCCTCCGCGAGGGACCTAGATACGCAGTATTTT. Its translation is CASARDLDTQYF.